This TCR beta chain was captured by sequencing in a study of T cell responses to AZD1222 COVID-19 vaccine. Some clones are missing from TCRdb's copy, which holds only in-frame ones; the method was immunoSEQ multiplex PCR. The sample has around 150,000 clones; approximately 84% are singletons. The CDR3 sequence is 17 residues long. The chain employs TRBV21-1 and TRBJ1-5; the table's D call TRBD1 went unverified against the DNA. TRBV21-1 is classified as a pseudogene. The receptor was isolated from an adult in good health. Sequencing was performed on peripheral blood, taken on day 0 of AZD1222 vaccination. Here the CDR3 reads CAPPRGRGPFSNQPQHF. The CDR3 DNA sequence: TGTGCCCCCCCCCGAGGAAGGGGGCCCTTCTCTAATCAGCCCCAGCATTTT.